This T cell receptor (beta chain) was profiled in a study of OX40 agonist ivuxolimab in advanced cancers. The CDR3 has 15 residues. Trimming removed 5 bases from V and 3 bases from J, with 17 bases in between. From germline, CDR1 is SGHTA and CDR2 FQGTGA. Repertoires were generated with immunoSEQ multiplex PCR, while TCRdb's copy carries only in-frame clones and drops some. The profile shows 50,000 to 65,000 clones, roughly 86% of them singletons. The material was CD4+ or CD8+ T cells sorted from blood, obtained in a trial of the OX40 agonist ivuxolimab. The chain couples TRBV7-3 to TRBJ2-7; TRBD1 is a possible D gene (5 bases). This clonotype originated in an adult with an advanced solid tumor such as melanoma, head and neck, liver or kidney cancer. Here the CDR3 reads CASSPLGAQGYEQYF. In DNA form, the CDR3 reads TGTGCCAGCAGCCCACTCGGTGCCCAGGGCTACGAGCAGTACTTC.